The rows below give T cell receptor beta chains drawn from one sample of a study of T-cell reconstitution after alpha-beta-depleted transplantation in children. One entry per CDR3 protein results from TCRdb running MiXCR on the PCR reads. Of about 230,000 distinct CDR3 sequences in the sample, 7.5% to 10% were seen once. The material sequenced was PBMCs from the stem cell graft donor, taken from the stem cell graft. Every receptor here comes from a human donor who donated a stem cell graft to a child with SCID. CDR3s include the opening cysteine and the closing phenylalanine or tryptophan. A D gene is named only where the DNA matches it firmly. The listing skips clone size in some rows; elsewhere it reads once, few, many or a size class.

CDR3 protein	CDR3 DNA	D gene	V gene	clone size	J gene
CSAREAPTYEQYF	TGCAGTGCTAGGGAGGCACCAACCTACGAGCAGTACTTC	NA	TRBV20-1	many	TRBJ2-7
CAWYQTAEAFF	TGTGCCTGGTACCAGACAGCTGAAGCTTTCTTT	NA	TRBV30	NA	TRBJ1-1
CASSLSGPPTDTQYF	TGTGCCAGCAGTTTATCGGGACCACCCACAGATACGCAGTATTTT	NA	TRBV6-5	many	TRBJ2-3
CASSLVASGGANEQFF	TGTGCCAGCAGCTTAGTTGCCAGCGGGGGGGCCAATGAGCAGTTCTTC	TRBD2	TRBV7-6	few	TRBJ2-1
CSARKGGSGNTIYF	TGCAGTGCTAGAAAGGGGGGGTCTGGAAACACCATATATTTT	NA	TRBV20-1	many	TRBJ1-3
CASSEGDREDSPLHF	TGTGCCAGCAGTGAAGGAGACAGGGAGGATTCACCCCTCCACTTT	TRBD1	TRBV25-1	many	TRBJ1-6
CSYRGQGEADTQYF	TGCAGCTACCGCGGGCAGGGTGAGGCAGATACGCAGTATTTT	NA	TRBV29-1	many	TRBJ2-3
CASSLGGTDNEQFF	TGTGCCAGCAGTTTGGGAGGGACAGACAATGAGCAGTTCTTC	NA	TRBV12-3/TRBV12-4	many	TRBJ2-1
CATSEAAPWNSPLHF	TGTGCCACCAGTGAGGCAGCTCCGTGGAATTCACCCCTCCACTTT	NA	TRBV24-1	many	TRBJ1-6
CASSQVAVSTDTQYF	TGCGCCAGCAGCCAAGTAGCGGTGAGCACAGATACGCAGTATTTT	NA	TRBV4-1	many	TRBJ2-3
CASSGGWGEAFF	TGTGCCAGCAGTGGGGGATGGGGTGAAGCTTTCTTT	NA	TRBV6-1	many	TRBJ1-1
CASSPRQGADTQYF	TGTGCCAGCTCACCCAGACAGGGTGCAGATACGCAGTATTTT	TRBD1	TRBV18	many	TRBJ2-3
CASSTEIYNEQFF	TGTGCCAGCAGCACGGAAATATACAATGAGCAGTTCTTC	NA	TRBV12-3/TRBV12-4	many	TRBJ2-1
CASSLGADQPQHF	TGTGCCAGCAGTTTGGGAGCCGATCAGCCCCAGCATTTT	NA	TRBV12-3/TRBV12-4	many	TRBJ1-5
CASRRSMNTEAFF	TGTGCCAGCCGCCGGAGTATGAACACTGAAGCTTTCTTT	NA	TRBV5-6	many	TRBJ1-1
CASTPWGTGYEQYF	TGTGCCAGCACTCCATGGGGCACAGGTTACGAGCAGTACTTC	NA	TRBV28	NA	TRBJ2-7
CASSFSAVSGNTIYF	TGTGCCAGCAGTTTCTCGGCAGTCTCTGGAAACACCATATATTTT	NA	TRBV12-3/TRBV12-4	many	TRBJ1-3